This T cell receptor (beta chain) was sequenced in a study of lung T cells in sarcoidosis with Löfgren's syndrome. CDR3 length: 13 amino acids. Trimming stripped 3 bases from V and 4 bases from J, with 8 bases between. Germline CDR1 reads MNHNS; CDR2 reads SASEGT. TCRdb passed the reads through MiXCR, listing each CDR3 protein once. Of 15,000 to 25,000 distinct CDR3 sequences listed, about 21% are singletons. By share of the sample, this clonotype is medium-sized. The chain joins TRBV6-1 to TRBJ2-3; the D is unclear. The clonotype was recovered from a human donor with sarcoidosis (Löfgren's syndrome or another form), or a control subject (not recorded which). Sequencing was performed on CD4+ T cells from bronchoalveolar lavage. In nucleotides, the CDR3 is TGTGCCAGCAGTGAGGGCGAGGCAGATACGCAGTATTTT. The encoded protein is CASSEGEADTQYF.